Reported below is one T cell receptor (beta chain). Its target is not known. This entry comes from a study of Ad26.COV2.S vaccination and SARS-CoV-2 variants. Turning to the study itself: Donor was assigned to the Ad26.COV2.S arm of trial COV1001. Ad26.COV2.S, an intramuscular injection, was given once or twice 56 days apart.

Treatment denoted: about 20 received Ad26.COV2.S at low or high dose, single or two shots; several received placebo; per-sample allocation not given. Day 63 following the first vaccine or placebo injection was when the samples were taken. Only in-frame clones appear in the TCRdb table, and some are missing; sequencing was by immunoSEQ multiplex PCR. The table lists about 680,000 clones, about 90% of them singletons. The V gene's germline CDR1 is SGHDN and CDR2 FVKESK. The V end lost 1 base, the J end lost 1 base, and 13 bases lay between the germline ends. The CDR3 totals 17 residues. Study conclusions and caveats: Post-vaccination spike-specific CD8+ and CD4+ T cell responses reportedly had substantial breadth.

This TCR derives from a person between 18 and 65 years old who received the Ad26.COV2.S COVID-19 vaccine or a placebo. The rearrangement uses TRBV14 and TRBJ1-4; tentatively, D is TRBD1 (5 bases). Sequencing used peripheral blood, obtained in a trial of Ad26.COV2.S vaccine versus placebo. The CDR3 region is CASSQGDEVGTNEKLFF. CDR3 nucleotide sequence: TGTGCCAGCAGCCAAGGGGACGAAGTGGGAACTAATGAAAAACTGTTTTTT.